This T cell receptor (beta chain) is from a study of CD8 T cells in ankylosing spondylitis. General study results and limits: Matched synovial fluid from ankylosing spondylitis patients was reported to be enriched for disease-linked clones. What appeared characteristic of ankylosing spondylitis blood was a TCR beta motif of eight highly homologous variants.

This clonotype appeared a few times. Its antigen is unidentified. Making use of molecular barcodes, quantitative 5'-RACE generated TCR beta libraries. TCRdb itself ran the 5' RACE reads through MiXCR, one entry per CDR3 protein. The table records 200,000 to 250,000 distinct CDR3 sequences, 8% to 11% of them present only once. Germline V gene data show CDR1 as SGHRS and CDR2 as YFSETQ. This CDR3 contains 14 residues. Trimming cost V 5 bases and J 6 bases; bases outside gene matches: 6. Input material: blood, either unsorted or a sorted T cell fraction (not recorded which). This sequence joins TRBV5-1 and TRBJ1-1, with 11 bases lining up with TRBD1. This sequence was found in a male donor with ankylosing spondylitis or in good health (not recorded which). CDR3 DNA: TGCGCCAGCAGGCGTGGGACAGGGGGGCCTGAAGCTTTCTTT. As protein: CASRRGTGGPEAFF.